This T cell receptor beta chain was found in a study of post-analysis software for immune sequencing data. Overall study: Disease trajectories encompassed relapsing-remitting, secondary progressive and progressive-relapsing multiple sclerosis. Study-level findings and limits: Patients had higher frequencies than controls of roughly 5 TRBV segments, including TRBV5-6, TRBV5-1 and TRBV20-1. Strong co-clustering by F measure was evident for samples that had been prepared in the same batch.

TCR beta libraries were prepared from cDNA with unique molecular identifiers. Between roughly 0.95 and 10 million T cells gave rise to about 450,000 cDNA molecules. TCRdb itself ran the PCR reads through MiXCR, one entry per CDR3 protein. The repertoire holds about 810,000 distinct CDR3 sequences, with around 53% as singletons. This CDR3 is 15 amino acids long. V lost 5 bases, J lost 13 bases, and 19 bases stayed unmatched. Germline assignment: CDR1 SQVTM and CDR2 ANQGSEA. A note on this clonotype: Its antigen is not known.

The clonotype originates from a girl aged 5-17 years with multiple sclerosis. The sample was blood. This chain connects TRBV29-1 to TRBJ2-4, with TRBD2 matching 8 bases. Written as DNA, the CDR3 is TGCAGCGTTACGATTGGACTAGCTATCGGCAATGAGCAGTACTTC. Its translation: CSVTIGLAIGNEQYF.